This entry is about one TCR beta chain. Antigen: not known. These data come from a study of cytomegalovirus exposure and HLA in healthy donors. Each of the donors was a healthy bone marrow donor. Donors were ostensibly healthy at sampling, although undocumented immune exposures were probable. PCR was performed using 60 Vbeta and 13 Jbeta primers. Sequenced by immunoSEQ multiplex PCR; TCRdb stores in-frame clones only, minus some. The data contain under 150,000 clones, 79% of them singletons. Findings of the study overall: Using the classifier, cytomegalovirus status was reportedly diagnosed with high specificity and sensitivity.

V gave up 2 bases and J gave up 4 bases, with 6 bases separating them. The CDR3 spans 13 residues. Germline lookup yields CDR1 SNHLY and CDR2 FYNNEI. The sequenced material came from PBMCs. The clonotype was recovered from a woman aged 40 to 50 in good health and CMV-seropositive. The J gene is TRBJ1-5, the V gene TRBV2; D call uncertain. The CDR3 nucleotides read TGTGCCAGCAGTGAACAAGAGAATCAGCCCCAGCATTTT. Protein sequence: CASSEQENQPQHF.